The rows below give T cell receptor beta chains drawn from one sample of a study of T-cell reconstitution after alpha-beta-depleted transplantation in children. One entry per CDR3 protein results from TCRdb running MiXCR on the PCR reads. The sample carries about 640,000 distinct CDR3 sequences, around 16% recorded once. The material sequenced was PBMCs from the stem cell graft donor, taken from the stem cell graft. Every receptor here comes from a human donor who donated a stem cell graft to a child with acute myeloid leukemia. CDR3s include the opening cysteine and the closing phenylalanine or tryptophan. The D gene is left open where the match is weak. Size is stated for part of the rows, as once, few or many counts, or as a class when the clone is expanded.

TGCAGTGCTAGAGAGCGACTAGCGGGGGGGTCCTCGGCGTTCTTC	CSARERLAGGSSAFF	TRBV20-1	many	TRBD2	TRBJ2-1
TGTGCCAGCAGCTTAGGAGGCAAATTTCACTTC	CASSLGGKFHF	TRBV7-2	many	NA	TRBJ2-7
TGCAGTGCTAGAGGTGGACAGGCAAGAAATTCACCCCTCCACTTT	CSARGGQARNSPLHF	TRBV20-1	many	TRBD1	TRBJ1-6
TGTGCCACCAGTGATTTGCCCATCGGGGACTACAGAAATGAGCAGTTCTTC	CATSDLPIGDYRNEQFF	TRBV24-1	NA	TRBD2	TRBJ2-1
TGTGCCAGCAGCTTCCAAGGGGGAACTGAAGCTTTCTTT	CASSFQGGTEAFF	TRBV7-3	many	NA	TRBJ1-1
TGTGCCAGCAGTGATGACTATGAGCAGTTCTTC	CASSDDYEQFF	TRBV12-3/TRBV12-4	many	NA	TRBJ2-1
TGTGCAAGTCGGGCGGGGGGCCCACATAGCACAGATACGCAGTATTTT	CASRAGGPHSTDTQYF	TRBV12-2	NA	NA	TRBJ2-3
TGTGCCAGCAGTCGCGACCCGGGGGAGCAGTTCTTC	CASSRDPGEQFF	TRBV28	NA	NA	TRBJ2-1
TGTGCCAGCAGGGAAGCCGGGACGGAAGCCTATGGCTACACCTTC	CASREAGTEAYGYTF	TRBV27	many	NA	TRBJ1-2
TGCAGCACCGACAGGGGTGGGGATGGCTACACCTTC	CSTDRGGDGYTF	TRBV29-1	many	TRBD1	TRBJ1-2
TGCAGTGCTCGGGGGTTACAGGGGTTCAATCAGCCCCAGCATTTT	CSARGLQGFNQPQHF	TRBV20-1	many	TRBD1	TRBJ1-5
TGCAGTGCTAGAGATCGTGGAGGCAACGGAGAGACCCAGTACTTC	CSARDRGGNGETQYF	TRBV20-1	many	NA	TRBJ2-5
TGTGCCAGCAGACCAGGAAAGGGGACCTACAATGAGCAGTTCTTC	CASRPGKGTYNEQFF	TRBV28	NA	NA	TRBJ2-1
TGTGCCAGCAGTCTTAGCCCAACCGGGACAGCCCACTACGAGCAGTACTTC	CASSLSPTGTAHYEQYF	TRBV12-3/TRBV12-4	few	TRBD1	TRBJ2-7
TGCAGTGCTAGGGAAGCGGGAGCCACGAACACCGGGGAGCTGTTTTTT	CSAREAGATNTGELFF	TRBV20-1	many	TRBD2	TRBJ2-2
TGTGCCATCAGGGCCGACAGTCCTCCGAACACCGGGGAGCTGTTTTTT	CAIRADSPPNTGELFF	TRBV10-3	many	NA	TRBJ2-2
TGTGCCAGCAGCTCGGGACGCTTAGGGCTGTTTTTT	CASSSGRLGLFF	TRBV7-9	few	NA	TRBJ2-2
TGCGCCAGCAGCTTGCAGGGTTCCTTTTCCACTGAAGCTTTCTTT	CASSLQGSFSTEAFF	TRBV5-1	NA	NA	TRBJ1-1
TGTGCCAGCAGCCAAATCTTGAACACTGAAGCTTTCTTT	CASSQILNTEAFF	TRBV3-1	NA	NA	TRBJ1-1
TGCAGTGCCCGGGACGAGGGGTACTCCTATAATTCACCCCTCCACTTT	CSARDEGYSYNSPLHF	TRBV20-1	many	NA	TRBJ1-6
TGCAGTGCTAGAGAAAGGCATAGCAATCAGCCCCAGCATTTT	CSARERHSNQPQHF	TRBV20-1	many	NA	TRBJ1-5
TGTGCCAGCAGCTTGAAAACTGGGACAGGATCTCAGCCCCAGCATTTT	CASSLKTGTGSQPQHF	TRBV5-6	few	TRBD1	TRBJ1-5
TGCAGTGCTCGCCGTCCGGGGGGGCACTTCACAGATACGCAGTATTTT	CSARRPGGHFTDTQYF	TRBV20-1	many	TRBD2	TRBJ2-3
TGTGCCAGCAGCCCTCGGGGGCCGCTCCATGAGCAGTTCTTC	CASSPRGPLHEQFF	TRBV7-9	many	NA	TRBJ2-1
TGTGCCATCAGCGAGCAGTCAGGGGCCGGTCAGCCCCAGCATTTT	CAISEQSGAGQPQHF	TRBV10-3	NA	NA	TRBJ1-5
TGTGCCAGCAGTGAAGCCCCTACCGCTCGTATCCTCTATGGTGGCTACACCTTC	CASSEAPTARILYGGYTF	TRBV6-1	NA	NA	TRBJ1-2
TGTGCCAGCAGCTTAGGACAGGGGAAGATCAATCAGCCCCAGCATTTT	CASSLGQGKINQPQHF	TRBV7-2	few	TRBD1	TRBJ1-5
TGTGCCAGCAGTGGGGACAGGGGGAATGAGCAGTTCTTC	CASSGDRGNEQFF	TRBV2	NA	TRBD1	TRBJ2-1
TGCAGCCTCCGGTGCTATGGCTACACCTTC	CSLRCYGYTF	TRBV29-1	few	NA	TRBJ1-2
TGTGCCAGAAGCTTTTATGGGTCGAGCTCTGGGGCCAACGTCCTGACTTTC	CARSFYGSSSGANVLTF	TRBV5-3	NA	NA	TRBJ2-6
TGCAGTGTGGGCGGCCCCAATCAGCCCCAGCATTTT	CSVGGPNQPQHF	TRBV20-1	NA	NA	TRBJ1-5
TGTGCCAGCAACTGGGGCAATCAGCCCCAGCATTTT	CASNWGNQPQHF	TRBV7-2	NA	NA	TRBJ1-5
TGTGCCCTACCCAGGGGAGGGATCGAAGCTTTCTTT	CALPRGGIEAFF	TRBV7-9	many	NA	TRBJ1-1
TGTGCCAGCAGCTTCCTAGCGGGGGAAGGCACAGATACGCAGTATTTT	CASSFLAGEGTDTQYF	TRBV7-9	NA	TRBD2	TRBJ2-3
TGTGCCAGCAGCTCGGGACAGTGGACCTCCTACAATGAGCAGTTCTTC	CASSSGQWTSYNEQFF	TRBV7-2	few	TRBD1	TRBJ2-1
TGCAGTGCGAACTGGAGACAGGGAGGGGATACGCAGTATTTT	CSANWRQGGDTQYF	TRBV20-1	few	NA	TRBJ2-3
TGTGCCAGTAGATGGGGGACAGGGGCTGAGGCCTACAATGAGCAGTTCTTC	CASRWGTGAEAYNEQFF	TRBV19	NA	TRBD1	TRBJ2-1
TGTGCCTGGGTTTTTAACACTGAAGCTTTCTTT	CAWVFNTEAFF	TRBV30	NA	NA	TRBJ1-1
TGTGCCAGCAGCTGGGGACAGGGAAGAAGATCACCCCTCCACTTT	CASSWGQGRRSPLHF	TRBV12-3/TRBV12-4	many	TRBD1	TRBJ1-6
TGTGCCAGCAGCTTATACGGACAGCAAGAGACCCAGTACTTC	CASSLYGQQETQYF	TRBV13	few	NA	TRBJ2-5
TGTGCCAGCAGCTCCGGGACGGGGGAGACCCAGTACTTC	CASSSGTGETQYF	TRBV7-9	many	NA	TRBJ2-5
TGTGCCAGCAGTTTATCCCAAACCGGGGAGCTGTTTTTT	CASSLSQTGELFF	TRBV28	few	NA	TRBJ2-2
TGTGCCAGCAGCTCGACCGCCGGGGGGAATTCACCCCTCCACTTT	CASSSTAGGNSPLHF	TRBV7-9	few	NA	TRBJ1-6
TGCAGTGCTAGAGCGGATGTGAATGGCTACACCTTC	CSARADVNGYTF	TRBV20-1	NA	NA	TRBJ1-2
TGCAGTGCTAGAGAAGGGCTGACTAGCGGATTCGGGGAGCTGTTTTTT	CSAREGLTSGFGELFF	TRBV20-1	many	TRBD2	TRBJ2-2
TGTGCCAGCAGCTTGGGACAGGGTTGGACCGGGGAGCTGTTTTTT	CASSLGQGWTGELFF	TRBV7-7	NA	TRBD1	TRBJ2-2
TGCAGTGCTAGCGGGGATGGATCAGATACGCAGTATTTT	CSASGDGSDTQYF	TRBV20-1	many	NA	TRBJ2-3
TGTGCCAGCAGTTACTGGGGGGCAGGGAATTCACCCCTCCACTTT	CASSYWGAGNSPLHF	TRBV6-5	many	NA	TRBJ1-6
TGCGCCAGCAGTGAGTTGGTGGGAAACTACAATGAGCAGTTCTTC	CASSELVGNYNEQFF	TRBV10-2	many	NA	TRBJ2-1
TGTGCCAGCAGCTTTAAGGGAATGGGCACAGATACGCAGTATTTT	CASSFKGMGTDTQYF	TRBV7-9	NA	NA	TRBJ2-3
TGTGCCAGCAGCCTTAGGACTAGCGGGTTCGGGGTTCCCAAAAACATTCAGTACTTC	CASSLRTSGFGVPKNIQYF	TRBV3-1	NA	TRBD2	TRBJ2-4
TGCGCCAGCAGCCCAGGGACAGGGGGCGCGAGGAGTACTGAAGCTTTCTTT	CASSPGTGGARSTEAFF	TRBV5-1	NA	TRBD1	TRBJ1-1
TGTGCCAGCAGCCGTACTAGCGGGGGTGGGACCCAGTACTTC	CASSRTSGGGTQYF	TRBV6-1	few	TRBD2	TRBJ2-5
TGCAGTGCTCTCCGACAGGCAGGGGATGAGCAGTTCTTC	CSALRQAGDEQFF	TRBV20-1	many	NA	TRBJ2-1
TGCAGCGTTGGGGGGCTTTTCACTACTCGCGAGCAGTACTTC	CSVGGLFTTREQYF	TRBV29-1	few	NA	TRBJ2-7
TGTGGGCCAACAGGGCGGTGGAATGAGCAGTTCTTC	CGPTGRWNEQFF	TRBV20-1	many	NA	TRBJ2-1